The present TCR beta chain was sequenced within a study of T cell responses to AZD1222 COVID-19 vaccine. As for this clone: Its specificity is unknown.

CDR1 and CDR2 (germline): SGHRS, YFSETQ. Unmatched junction bases numbered 6, after V lost 3 bases and J lost 2 bases. This CDR3 spans 16 amino acids. Findings of the study overall: Variant regions that are unmutated are reportedly the target of nearly half of spike-specific TCRs. White British donors predominated, females outnumbered males, and clonal diversity was possibly underestimated. Seropositive at baseline were only a handful of AZD1222 recipients. Elevations in Spike-specific TCR breadth and depth followed administration of two AZD1222 doses.

TCRdb's table, derived via immunoSEQ multiplex PCR, lists solely in-frame clones and lacks some. The table includes about 150,000 clones, about 93% detected once. The genes are TRBV5-1 and TRBJ2-2; 8 bases align to TRBD1. The sample was peripheral blood, taken 28 days after the second AZD1222 dose. This receptor was obtained from an adult who received the AZD1222 COVID-19 vaccine. CDR3 sequence (DNA): TGCGCCAGCAGCTGGAGGACAGGGCCTAACACCGGGGAGCTGTTTTTT. As protein: CASSWRTGPNTGELFF.